This is a list of T cell receptor beta chains from one sample in a study of control samples from healthy donors and cancer patients. The table came from immunoSEQ multiplex PCR; TCRdb's copy has only in-frame clones and leaves some out. This table has 100,000 to 150,000 clones, around 87% appearing once. The sequenced sample consisted of blood. These receptors came from a man between 60 and 75 years old in good health. Each CDR3 is given with its conserved first and last residue. Fields, in order: V gene, D gene, clone size, J gene, CDR3 DNA, CDR3 protein. D genes are given only for firm matches. Part of the rows lack a size; the others show once, few, many or a class for expanded clones.

TRBV27	TRBD1	-	TRBJ1-2	TGTGCCAACCCGGACAGGCGTCCGAACTATGGCTACACCTTC	CANPDRRPNYGYTF
TRBV6-5	-	-	TRBJ1-1	TGTGCCAGCAGTTACTCGAGGCCAGTGAACACTGAAGCTTTCTTT	CASSYSRPVNTEAFF
TRBV30	-	-	TRBJ1-2	TGTGCCTGGAGGGGTCGGGCAGGGATATATGGCTACACCTTC	CAWRGRAGIYGYTF
TRBV30	TRBD1	-	TRBJ1-6	TGTGCCTGGAACATAATGGGGGACAGTAGAAATTCACCCCTCCACTTT	CAWNIMGDSRNSPLHF
TRBV6-5	TRBD1	-	TRBJ1-6	TGTGCCAGCAGTTGGGACAGGGATAATTCACCCCTCCACTTT	CASSWDRDNSPLHF
TRBV5-1	TRBD1	few	TRBJ1-6	TGCGCCAGCAGCTTGGTGGGACAGGGCATGAATTCACCCCTCCACTTT	CASSLVGQGMNSPLHF
TRBV3-1/TRBV3-2	TRBD2	-	TRBJ2-7	TGTGCCAGCAGCCAAGCCCCCCGGGGGGGCTTTTTAGAGCAGTACTTC	CASSQAPRGGFLEQYF
TRBV5-1	-	-	TRBJ1-2	TGCGCCAGCAGCTTTTCAGGGGAGTATGGCTACACCTTC	CASSFSGEYGYTF
TRBV25-1	-	-	TRBJ2-7	TGTGCCAGCAGTGATGGTCGGGTGGAAAGGGGGTCCTACGAGCAGTACTTC	CASSDGRVERGSYEQYF
TRBV7-2	-	few	TRBJ2-3	TGTGCCAGCAGCTTAGCGCCGATTACAGGGATCACAGATACGCAGTATTTT	CASSLAPITGITDTQYF
TRBV5-1	-	-	TRBJ2-5	TGCGCCAGCAGCTTTTCGAACGGGGGGCCGGGAGAGACCCAGTACTTC	CASSFSNGGPGETQYF
TRBV19	TRBD1	-	TRBJ1-6	TGTGCCAGTAGAAAGGGACAGGCCACGGGATCCCTCCACTTT	CASRKGQATGSLHF
TRBV9	-	-	TRBJ1-1	TGTGCCAGCAGCGTAATCTCGAACACTGAAGCTTTCTTT	CASSVISNTEAFF
TRBV5-1	-	-	TRBJ1-4	TGCGCCAGCAGCTCGGAACAGGGAGGTAATGGAAAACTGTTTTTT	CASSSEQGGNGKLFF
TRBV19	TRBD1	few	TRBJ2-6	TGTGCCAGTAGTAGCCAGGGACAGGTTTCCCCTGGGGCCAACGTCCTGACTTTC	CASSSQGQVSPGANVLTF
TRBV4-1	-	-	TRBJ2-5	TGCGCCAGCAGCCAAGACCGATTCCTCCAAGAGACCCAGTACTTC	CASSQDRFLQETQYF
TRBV4-3	-	-	TRBJ1-2	TGCGCCAGCAGCCAAGGACAGGCTCGTGACTATGGCTACACCTTC	CASSQGQARDYGYTF
TRBV6-5	TRBD1	-	TRBJ1-3	TGTGCCAGCAGGCGGGACAGGGGACACACCATATATTTT	CASRRDRGHTIYF
TRBV19	-	-	TRBJ1-5	TGTGCCAGTAGTATTTCGTCGAGCAATCAGCCCCAGCATTTT	CASSISSSNQPQHF
TRBV7-9	-	-	TRBJ2-7	TGTGCCAGCAGCACACACCCCCATCCGGAGTACTTC	CASSTHPHPEYF
TRBV5-4	-	-	TRBJ1-6	TGTGCCAGCAGCTTCGAACTCTATAATTCACCCCTCCACTTT	CASSFELYNSPLHF
TRBV19	-	-	TRBJ1-5	TGTGCCAGCCACACCCAGGGTGGAAATCAGCCCCAGCATTTT	CASHTQGGNQPQHF
TRBV7-2	-	-	TRBJ1-1	TGTGCCAGCAGCTCTTGGACCGGGAACACTGAAGCTTTCTTT	CASSSWTGNTEAFF
TRBV4-1	-	-	TRBJ1-4	TGCGCCAGCAGCCAATATAGGGGGGGGGCCGCAACTAATGAAAAACTGTTTTTT	CASSQYRGGAATNEKLFF
TRBV11-2	-	few	TRBJ1-1	TGTGCCAGCAGCTTAAGTACTAACACTGAAGCTTTCTTT	CASSLSTNTEAFF
TRBV6-2/TRBV6-3	-	-	TRBJ2-1	TGTGCCAGCAGTTACGGCGTTAGCTCCTACAATGAGCAGTTCTTC	CASSYGVSSYNEQFF
TRBV5-5	TRBD2	-	TRBJ2-2	TGTGCCAGCAGCTGGAGGACTAGCGGAACCGGGGAGCTGTTTTTT	CASSWRTSGTGELFF
TRBV19	-	-	TRBJ2-7	TGTGCCAGTAAAGAATCGACAATTACCTACGAGCAGTACTTC	CASKESTITYEQYF
TRBV21-1	-	-	TRBJ2-1	-	CASSRWGSGAPLGNEQFF
TRBV6-2/TRBV6-3	TRBD1	-	TRBJ1-2	TGTGCCAGCAGCGCCCCGGGACAGGGCCATGGCTACACCTTC	CASSAPGQGHGYTF
TRBV6-5	-	-	TRBJ2-3	TGTGCCAGCACTCTTAGTGGGATTCGCACAGATACGCAGTATTTT	CASTLSGIRTDTQYF
TRBV4-1	-	-	TRBJ1-3	TGCGCCAGCAGCCAAGGTCCAGACTTGTCTGGAAACACCATATATTTT	CASSQGPDLSGNTIYF
TRBV5-1	TRBD1	-	TRBJ2-2	TGCGCCAGCAGCTTAGGGACAGGGTTGACCGGGGAGCTGTTTTTT	CASSLGTGLTGELFF
TRBV30	-	-	TRBJ1-3	TGTGCCTGGAGTGTCCAGGGTGGTGGAAACACCATATATTTT	CAWSVQGGGNTIYF
TRBV7-3	-	-	TRBJ2-2	TGTGCCAGCAGCCTCCCGAACACCGGGGAGCTGTTTTTT	CASSLPNTGELFF
TRBV9	TRBD1	few	TRBJ1-1	TGTGCCAGCAGCGTAGCAAGGGACAGGGGTTTGGCCACTGAAGCTTTCTTT	CASSVARDRGLATEAFF
TRBV28	-	-	TRBJ1-2	TGTGCCAGCAGTTTCGGGACCTTC	CASSFGTF
TRBV9	-	-	TRBJ1-6	TGTGCCAGCAGCGTCAATTACGGGTCACCCCTCCACTTT	CASSVNYGSPLHF
TRBV6-1	-	-	TRBJ1-2	TGTGCCAGCAGTGAAGCCCCCGGACAGCTTAAGACCTCTTATGGCTACACCTTC	CASSEAPGQLKTSYGYTF
TRBV9	-	-	TRBJ2-2	TGTGCCAGCAGCGTAGGACAGCTCACGAACACCGGGGAGCTGTTTTTT	CASSVGQLTNTGELFF
TRBV28	-	-	TRBJ1-5	TGTGCCAGCAGAAGCAGAACACCCTTTAGCAATCAGCCCCAGCATTTT	CASRSRTPFSNQPQHF
TRBV3-1/TRBV3-2	-	-	TRBJ1-2	TGTGCCAGCAGCCAAGATGACACTTACACCCCCTATGGCTACACCTTC	CASSQDDTYTPYGYTF
TRBV5-6	TRBD1	-	TRBJ1-4	TGTGCCAGCAGCCCCGCAGGGGGCGGTGAAAAACTGTTTTTT	CASSPAGGGEKLFF
TRBV28	TRBD2	-	TRBJ2-2	TGTGCCAGCAACCGGGGGGGCAACACCGGGGAGCTGTTTTTT	CASNRGGNTGELFF
TRBV27	TRBD2	-	TRBJ2-3	TGTGCCAGCAGTATTGGACTAGCGGGCACAGATACGCAGTATTTT	CASSIGLAGTDTQYF
TRBV7-2	TRBD2	-	TRBJ2-1	TGTGCCAGCAGTTGGTTAGCGGGGAATCCTGGCAATGAGCAGTTCTTC	CASSWLAGNPGNEQFF
TRBV10-3	TRBD1	-	TRBJ2-3	TGTGCCATCAGCGGACAGGGGGCGTTAGATACGCAGTATTTT	CAISGQGALDTQYF
TRBV6-2/TRBV6-3	TRBD1	-	TRBJ2-7	TGTGCCAGCAGCCTTACCCCGGGACAGGCCTACGAGCAGTACTTC	CASSLTPGQAYEQYF
TRBV25-1	TRBD1	few	TRBJ1-2	TGTGCCAGCAGTGAGGCCGGGACAGGAGGCTGGGTAGGCTACACCTTC	CASSEAGTGGWVGYTF
TRBV19	TRBD1	-	TRBJ1-2	TGTGCCAGTAGTCCCGACAGGGGGCTTGGCTACACCTTC	CASSPDRGLGYTF
TRBV10-3	-	-	TRBJ2-2	TGTGCCATCAGTGAGTCCTCAGGGTTGGGCACCGGGGAGCTGTTTTTT	CAISESSGLGTGELFF
TRBV3-1/TRBV3-2	-	-	TRBJ2-7	TGTGCCAGCAGCCAACCGGGACAAGCCTACGAGCAGTACTTC	CASSQPGQAYEQYF
TRBV5-1	TRBD2	-	TRBJ2-3	TGCGCCAGCAGCCTGACTAGCGGGTTGGATACGCAGTATTTT	CASSLTSGLDTQYF
TRBV4-1	TRBD1	-	TRBJ1-4	TGCGCCAGCAGCCAAACCCTGGGACAGCTTAATGAAAAACTGTTTTTT	CASSQTLGQLNEKLFF
TRBV7-3	-	-	TRBJ2-2	TGTGCCAGCAGCCAGGCCTCCGGGGAGCTGTTTTTT	CASSQASGELFF